This T cell receptor (beta chain) is drawn from a study of blood T cell repertoires in COVID-19. The wider study: COVID-19 samples collected from the United States, Italy and Spain covered acute and convalescent phases. Sample material is recorded as cDNA or gDNA derived from T cells, B-cell-depleted T cells, or PBMCs.

Trimming stripped 2 bases from V and 8 bases from J, with 15 bases between. The germline V gene encodes CDR1 SGHTA and CDR2 FQGNSA. The CDR3 totals 14 residues. As handled by the study authors: Amplification with reference gene primers provided the estimates of nucleated cell counts. TCRdb's copy holds only in-frame clones and misses some; the assay was immunoSEQ multiplex PCR. V and J calls and clone size are given by that table; D and trimming were obtained from the DNA. In the table there are about 210,000 clones, over 75% of which are singletons. The clonotype was recovered from a human donor in a cohort sampled during active COVID-19. The V and J genes are TRBV7-2 and TRBJ1-1, with unresolved D. Specimen: peripheral blood. The CDR3 loop is CASSLSAGREEAFF. The DNA for the CDR3 is TGTGCCAGCAGCTTATCAGCCGGGAGGGAAGAAGCTTTCTTT.